This T cell receptor beta chain was identified during a study of blood T cell repertoires in COVID-19. Study in general: Sources were T cells, B-cell-depleted T cells, or PBMCs; the material itself was cDNA or gDNA.

During active infection, Seattle patients enrolled and were then monitored through disease. In the authors' methods: The assay estimated nucleated cells by amplifying reference gene primers. Sequencing used immunoSEQ multiplex PCR; TCRdb keeps in-frame clones, though not all of them. The D gene and trimming were derived from the DNA, and the V and J assignments and clone size from that table. The sample holds 130,000 to 150,000 clones, roughly 83% seen once. In its sample, this clone was seen a few times. The CDR3 spans 16 residues. Germline loops: CDR1 SGHTA, CDR2 FQGNSA. J was trimmed by 0 bases and V by 2 bases; bases with no gene match: 5.

The source is an older woman with COVID-19, enrolled during active disease. The material sequenced was peripheral blood. This rearrangement joins TRBV7-2 to TRBJ2-3, with 7 bases identical to TRBD1. The CDR3 DNA follows: TGTGCCAGCAGCTTACGCATCAGGGGGAGCACAGATACGCAGTATTTT. This encodes CASSLRIRGSTDTQYF.